The 8 T cell receptor beta chains presented below share a single source sample, sequenced in a study of blood T cell repertoires in COVID-19 (dated by TCRdb to about 2020). Receptor libraries were prepared by the immunoSEQ multiplex PCR assay. TCRdb's version of the immuneACCESS table is confined to in-frame rearrangements and falls short of the full clone set. An unresolved V gene accounts for under half of the shortfall where checked; the remainder is of unknown origin. The sample table contains 90,000 to 95,000 clones; only one count was recorded for 80% to 90% of them. Of the sample, roughly 7.4% is held by the ten largest clones. Input material: peripheral blood. These receptors were collected from a woman in her 70s with acute or convalescent COVID-19.

The J gene is TRBJ2-7, the V gene TRBV30; TRBD1 matches 9 bases. This CDR3 is 17 amino acids long. The V gene's germline CDR1 is GTSNPN and CDR2 SVGIG (reference sequence). The ends lost 0 bases at V and 3 bases at J; junction bases unmatched: 12. The CDR3 DNA is TGTGCCTGGAGTGTAAGTGGACAGGGGACGTGGGTCTACGAGCAGTACTTC. Its protein is CAWSVSGQGTWVYEQYF.

This chain joins TRBV6-5 and TRBJ1-1; 8 bases line up with TRBD1. This CDR3 comprises 13 residues. Germline assignment: CDR1 MNHEY and CDR2 SVGAGI. With 9 bases clipped from V and 2 bases from J, the junction kept 5 bases outside the gene matches. This chain's CDR3 is CASSGQGNTEAFF. DNA of the CDR3: TGTGCCAGTAGCGGACAGGGAAACACTGAAGCTTTCTTT.

This clone showed up just a few times. The CDR3, as DNA: TGTGCCAGCAGCACGACTAGCGGGAGGGCCGCAAAACTCCCTTACGAGCAGTACTTC. Protein product: CASSTTSGRAAKLPYEQYF. The chain is built from TRBV7-9 and TRBJ2-7; 14 bases fit TRBD2. Germline CDR1 SEHNR, CDR2 FQNEAQ (reference sequence). V lost 5 bases and J lost 4; bases outside the gene matches: 16. This CDR3 comprises 19 residues.

The chain carries TRBV20-1 and TRBJ1-1, with D unclear. V lost 0 bases and J lost 8, with 7 bases in between. CDR3 length equals 11 residues. From germline, CDR1 is DFQATT and CDR2 SNEGSKA (reference sequence). In DNA, the CDR3 is TGCAGTGCTAGAGATCACGCGGAAGCTTTCTTT. Translation: CSARDHAEAFF.

The chain carries TRBV7-3 and TRBJ1-2, with D possibly TRBD1 on 6 matching bases. Germline CDR1 is SGHTA and CDR2 is FQGTGA. The CDR3 has 15 residues. V was shortened by 0 bases and J by 8 bases, with 16 bases between the two germline ends. The CDR3 here is CASSLTRDNPGGYTF. CDR3 bases: TGTGCCAGCAGCTTAACCCGGGACAATCCCGGGGGCTACACCTTC. The full variable domain, with the rest looked up from reference TRBV7-3 and TRBJ1-2, is GAGVSQTPSNKVTEKGKYVELRCDPISGHTALYWYRQSLGQGPEFLIYFQGTGAADDSGLPNDRFFAVRPEGSVSTLKIQRTERGDSAVYLCASSLTRDNPGGYTFGSGTRLTVV.

CDR3 bases: TGTGCCAGCAGCCAAGAAACAGGGGGCAACACCGGGGAGCTGTTTTTT. It is translated as CASSQETGGNTGELFF. The V and J genes are TRBV4-2 and TRBJ2-2; 9 bases are a match to TRBD1. Germline CDR1 and CDR2: LGHNA and YNFKEQ. V trimming: 0 bases; J trimming: 2 bases; junction bases outside the gene matches: 1. This CDR3 has 16 residues.

This chain connects TRBV24-1 to TRBJ2-2; 8 bases match TRBD1. The CDR3 extends over 15 amino acids. In germline, CDR1 is KGHDR, CDR2 SFDVKD. The V gene end was trimmed by 4 bases and the J gene end by 6 bases; junction bases not matched to a gene: 6. This CDR3 is CATSDPAGGAGELFF. The CDR3 DNA sequence: TGTGCCACCAGTGACCCGGCAGGGGGCGCCGGGGAGCTGTTTTTT.

The CDR3 DNA is TGTGCCAGCAGCTTATCACAGGGGGTTTCACCCCTCCACTTT. It is translated as CASSLSQGVSPLHF. The chain has TRBV7-9 and TRBJ1-6, with 8 bases that match TRBD1. V gave up 2 bases and J gave up 9 bases; unmatched junction bases: 3. The CDR3 runs 14 residues. Germline values: CDR1 SEHNR, CDR2 FQNEAQ (reference sequence).